This T cell receptor beta chain was recorded in a study of CD8+ T cells in alopecia areata. Reverse transcribed after extraction, RNA yielded cDNA as the sequencing template. Data came from immunoSEQ multiplex PCR; TCRdb stores just in-frame clones and leaves some out. The sample holds fewer than 4,500 clones; less than 70% are singletons and the top ten take 6.5% to 8.5%. A word on this clone: No antigen is known for it.

Points from the study as a whole: Sequence data from scalp samples additionally include resident alphabeta T cells of normal skin.

The ends lost 4 bases at V and 4 bases at J; junction bases unmatched: 21. The CDR3 is 20 residues long. In germline, CDR1 is SGHRS, CDR2 YFSETQ. The treatment was: oral pan-JAK inhibitor, 5-10 mg twice daily. Lesional scalp punch biopsies and peripheral blood came from alopecia areata patients. The sequence derives from a human donor with alopecia areata. This specimen was skin, taken at week 24, from a patient treated with tofacitinib. V is TRBV5-1 and J is TRBJ2-7; 12 bases are shared with TRBD2. This CDR3 is CASSGRKLGSSGRALYEQYF. As DNA, the CDR3 is TGCGCCAGCAGCGGGCGGAAGCTTGGTTCTAGCGGGAGGGCCTTATACGAGCAGTACTTC. The complete variable domain, with remaining parts taken from reference TRBV5-1 and TRBJ2-7, reads KAGVTQTPRYLIKTRGQQVTLSCSPISGHRSVSWYQQTPGQGLQFLFEYFSETQRNKGNFPGRFSGRQFSNSRSEMNVSTLELGDSALYLCASSGRKLGSSGRALYEQYFGPGTRLTVT.